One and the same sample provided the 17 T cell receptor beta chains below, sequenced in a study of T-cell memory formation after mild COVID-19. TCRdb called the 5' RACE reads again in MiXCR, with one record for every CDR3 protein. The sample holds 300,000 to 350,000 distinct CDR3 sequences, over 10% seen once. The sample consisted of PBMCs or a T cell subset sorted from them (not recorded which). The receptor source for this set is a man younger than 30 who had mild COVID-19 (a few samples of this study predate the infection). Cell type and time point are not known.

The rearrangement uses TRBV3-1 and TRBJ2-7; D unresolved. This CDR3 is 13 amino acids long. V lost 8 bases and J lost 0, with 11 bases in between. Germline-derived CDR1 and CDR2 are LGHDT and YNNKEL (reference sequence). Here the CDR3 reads CASHDLGSYEQYF. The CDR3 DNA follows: TGTGCCAGCCACGACTTAGGCTCCTACGAGCAGTACTTC.

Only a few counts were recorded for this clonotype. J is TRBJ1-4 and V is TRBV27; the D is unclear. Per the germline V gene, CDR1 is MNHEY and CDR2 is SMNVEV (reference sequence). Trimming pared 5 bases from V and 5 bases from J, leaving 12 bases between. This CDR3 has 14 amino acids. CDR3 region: CASSDTVMNEKLFF. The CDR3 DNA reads TGTGCCAGCAGTGACACAGTGATGAATGAAAAACTGTTTTTT.

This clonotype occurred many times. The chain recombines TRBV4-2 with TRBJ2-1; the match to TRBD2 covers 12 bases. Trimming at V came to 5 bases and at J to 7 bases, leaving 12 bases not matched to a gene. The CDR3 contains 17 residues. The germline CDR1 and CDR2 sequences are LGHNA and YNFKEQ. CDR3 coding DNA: TGTGCCAGCAGCTCCCGACTAGCGGGGGCCGTGGGGAATGAGCAGTTCTTC. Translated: CASSSRLAGAVGNEQFF.

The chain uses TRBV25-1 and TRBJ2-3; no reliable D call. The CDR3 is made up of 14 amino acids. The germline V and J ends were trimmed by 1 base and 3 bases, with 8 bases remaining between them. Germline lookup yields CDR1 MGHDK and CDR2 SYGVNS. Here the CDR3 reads CASSEFFGTDTQYF. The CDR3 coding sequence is TGTGCCAGCAGTGAATTTTTCGGAACAGATACGCAGTATTTT.

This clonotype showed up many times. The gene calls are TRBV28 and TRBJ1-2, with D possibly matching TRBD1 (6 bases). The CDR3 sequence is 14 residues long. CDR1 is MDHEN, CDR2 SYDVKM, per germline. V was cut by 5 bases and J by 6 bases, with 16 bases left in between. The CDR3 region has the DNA TGTGCCAGCAGTCCCGCAGGGGAACGGAATGGCTACACCTTC. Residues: CASSPAGERNGYTF.

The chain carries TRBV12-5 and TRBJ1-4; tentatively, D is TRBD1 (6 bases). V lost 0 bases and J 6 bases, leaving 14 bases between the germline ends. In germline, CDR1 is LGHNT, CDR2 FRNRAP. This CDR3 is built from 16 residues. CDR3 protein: CASGLVLRGQDEKLFF. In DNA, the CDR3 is TGTGCTAGTGGTTTGGTACTCCGGGGGCAGGATGAAAAACTGTTTTTT.

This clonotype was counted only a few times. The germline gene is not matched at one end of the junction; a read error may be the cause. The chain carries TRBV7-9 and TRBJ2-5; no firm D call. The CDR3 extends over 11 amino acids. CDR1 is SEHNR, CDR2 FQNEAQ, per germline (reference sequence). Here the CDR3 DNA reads TGTGCCAGCAGCCCAGGAGAGGCCCAGTACTTC. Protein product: CASSPGEAQYF.

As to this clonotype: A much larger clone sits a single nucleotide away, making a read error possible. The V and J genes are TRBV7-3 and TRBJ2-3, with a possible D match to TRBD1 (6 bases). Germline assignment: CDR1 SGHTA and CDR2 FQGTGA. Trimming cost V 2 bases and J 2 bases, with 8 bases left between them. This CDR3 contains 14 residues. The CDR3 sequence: CASSLQGITDTQYF. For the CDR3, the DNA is TGTGCCAGCAGCTTACAGGGGATCACAGATACGCAGTATTTT.

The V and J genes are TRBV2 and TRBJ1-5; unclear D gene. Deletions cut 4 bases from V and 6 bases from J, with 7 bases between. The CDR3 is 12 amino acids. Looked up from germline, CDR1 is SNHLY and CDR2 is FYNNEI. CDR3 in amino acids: CASSGEIQPQHF. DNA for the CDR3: TGTGCCAGCAGTGGCGAGATTCAGCCCCAGCATTTT.

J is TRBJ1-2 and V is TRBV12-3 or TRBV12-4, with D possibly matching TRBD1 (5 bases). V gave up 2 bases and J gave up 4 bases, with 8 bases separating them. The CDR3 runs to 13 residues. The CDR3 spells CASSLQGFYGYTF. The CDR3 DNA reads TGTGCCAGCAGTTTACAGGGTTTCTATGGCTACACCTTC.

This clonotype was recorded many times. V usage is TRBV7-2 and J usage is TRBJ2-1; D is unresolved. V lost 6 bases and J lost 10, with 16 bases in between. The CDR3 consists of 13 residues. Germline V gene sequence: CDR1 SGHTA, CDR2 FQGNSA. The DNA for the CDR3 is TGTGCCAGCAGGTTCCCCTCTGGAACCGAGCAGTTCTTC. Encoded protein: CASRFPSGTEQFF. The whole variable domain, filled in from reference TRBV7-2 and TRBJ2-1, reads GAGVSQSPSNKVTEKGKDVELRCDPISGHTALYWYRQSLGQGLEFLIYFQGNSAPDKSGLPSDRFSAERTGGSVSTLTIQRTQQEDSAVYLCASRFPSGTEQFFGPGTRLTVL.

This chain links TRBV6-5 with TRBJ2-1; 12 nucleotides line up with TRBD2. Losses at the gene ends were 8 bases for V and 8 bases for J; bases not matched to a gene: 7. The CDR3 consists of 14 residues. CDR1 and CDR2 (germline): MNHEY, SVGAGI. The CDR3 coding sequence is TGTGCCAGCGGCACTAGCGGGGGGATCTATGAGCAGTTCTTC. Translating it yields CASGTSGGIYEQFF.

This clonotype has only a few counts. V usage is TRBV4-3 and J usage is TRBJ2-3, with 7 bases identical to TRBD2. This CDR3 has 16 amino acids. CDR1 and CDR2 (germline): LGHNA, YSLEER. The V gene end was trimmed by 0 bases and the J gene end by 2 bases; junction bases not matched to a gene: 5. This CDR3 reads CASSQDPGGNTDTQYF. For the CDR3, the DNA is TGCGCCAGCAGCCAAGATCCGGGGGGAAACACAGATACGCAGTATTTT.

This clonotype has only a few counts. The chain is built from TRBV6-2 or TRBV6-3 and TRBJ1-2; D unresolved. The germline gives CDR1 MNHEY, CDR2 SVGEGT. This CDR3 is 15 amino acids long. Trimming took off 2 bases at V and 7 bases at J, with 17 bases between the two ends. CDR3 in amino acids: CASSYVGIWTPGYTF. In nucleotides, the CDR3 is TGTGCCAGCAGTTACGTAGGCATTTGGACGCCTGGCTACACCTTC.

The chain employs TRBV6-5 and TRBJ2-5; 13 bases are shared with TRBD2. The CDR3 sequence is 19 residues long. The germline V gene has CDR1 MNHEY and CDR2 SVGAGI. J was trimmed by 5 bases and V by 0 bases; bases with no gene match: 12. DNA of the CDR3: TGTGCCAGCAGTTACTCACCTAGGACTAGCGGGGGTGTTACGGAGACCCAGTACTTC. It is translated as CASSYSPRTSGGVTETQYF.

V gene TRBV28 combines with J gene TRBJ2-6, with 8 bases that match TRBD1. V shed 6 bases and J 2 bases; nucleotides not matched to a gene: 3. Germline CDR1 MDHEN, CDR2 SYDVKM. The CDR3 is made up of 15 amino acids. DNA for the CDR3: TGTGCCAGCAGCTCAGGGGGCACTGGGGCCAACGTCCTGACTTTC. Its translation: CASSSGGTGANVLTF.

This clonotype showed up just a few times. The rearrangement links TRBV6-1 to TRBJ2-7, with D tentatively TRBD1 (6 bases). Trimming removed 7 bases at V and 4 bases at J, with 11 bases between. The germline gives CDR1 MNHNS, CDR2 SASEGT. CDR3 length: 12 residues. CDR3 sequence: CASIDRTYEQYV. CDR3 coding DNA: TGTGCCAGCATAGACAGGACTTACGAGCAGTACGTC.